A selection of T cell receptor beta chains follows, all from one sample in a study of cytomegalovirus exposure and HLA in healthy donors. The protocol was immunoSEQ multiplex PCR, while the TCRdb copy is restricted to in-frame clones and leaves out a portion. The sample consists of about 140,000 clones, approximately 87% of them appearing once. Sequencing was performed on PBMCs. All receptors come from a man in his late teens or twenties in good health and CMV-seronegative. CDR3s include the opening cysteine and the closing phenylalanine or tryptophan. Fields, in order: CDR3 length, clone size, J gene, D gene, V gene, CDR3 protein, CDR3 DNA. A D gene is named only where the DNA matches it firmly. Only part of the rows carry a size: once, few, many, or a class if the clone is expanded.

cdr3_length: 15; clone_size: .; j_call: TRBJ2-1; d_call: TRBD2; v_call: TRBV7-2; cdr3_aa: CASSLRAGVTDEQFF; cdr3_nt: TGTGCCAGCAGCTTACGCGCGGGAGTCACGGATGAGCAGTTCTTC
cdr3_length: 15; clone_size: few; j_call: TRBJ1-6; d_call: TRBD1; v_call: TRBV7-2; cdr3_aa: CASSPQGGGDSPLHF; cdr3_nt: TGTGCCAGCAGCCCGCAGGGGGGAGGAGATTCACCCCTCCACTTT
cdr3_length: 17; clone_size: .; j_call: TRBJ2-2; d_call: .; v_call: TRBV7-9; cdr3_aa: CASTRSTGTLNTGELFF; cdr3_nt: TGTGCCAGCACCCGTTCGACCGGGACATTAAACACCGGGGAGCTGTTTTTT
cdr3_length: 15; clone_size: .; j_call: TRBJ1-1; d_call: TRBD1; v_call: TRBV9; cdr3_aa: CASSVRQGFATEAFF; cdr3_nt: TGTGCCAGCAGCGTCCGACAGGGTTTTGCCACTGAAGCTTTCTTT
cdr3_length: 14; clone_size: .; j_call: TRBJ2-7; d_call: TRBD2; v_call: TRBV10-2; cdr3_aa: CASREGLAVYEQYF; cdr3_nt: TGCGCCAGCAGGGAGGGACTAGCAGTCTACGAGCAGTACTTC
cdr3_length: 15; clone_size: .; j_call: TRBJ2-7; d_call: TRBD1; v_call: TRBV27; cdr3_aa: CASSFTGGGSYEQYF; cdr3_nt: TGTGCCAGCAGTTTCACAGGGGGTGGTTCCTACGAGCAGTACTTC
cdr3_length: 15; clone_size: .; j_call: TRBJ2-7; d_call: TRBD1; v_call: TRBV6-5; cdr3_aa: CASRSGTGASYEQYF; cdr3_nt: TGTGCCAGCAGGTCCGGGACAGGGGCTTCCTACGAGCAGTACTTC
cdr3_length: 11; clone_size: few; j_call: TRBJ2-7; d_call: TRBD2; v_call: TRBV27; cdr3_aa: CASGLAYEQYF; cdr3_nt: TGTGCCTCGGGACTAGCGTACGAGCAGTACTTC
cdr3_length: 13; clone_size: .; j_call: TRBJ2-1; d_call: .; v_call: TRBV27; cdr3_aa: CASSVQGYNEQFF; cdr3_nt: TGTGCCAGCAGTGTGCAGGGATACAATGAGCAGTTCTTC
cdr3_length: 13; clone_size: few; j_call: TRBJ2-7; d_call: .; v_call: TRBV30; cdr3_aa: CAWGYGRGYEQYF; cdr3_nt: TGTGCCTGGGGGTATGGCAGGGGCTACGAGCAGTACTTC
cdr3_length: 14; clone_size: .; j_call: TRBJ2-5; d_call: .; v_call: TRBV7-8; cdr3_aa: CASSSPRAGETQYF; cdr3_nt: TGTGCCAGCAGCTCCCCGAGGGCTGGGGAGACCCAGTACTTC
cdr3_length: 13; clone_size: many; j_call: TRBJ2-2; d_call: .; v_call: TRBV6-4; cdr3_aa: CASSEGGAGELFF; cdr3_nt: TGTGCCAGCAGTGAAGGAGGGGCCGGGGAGCTGTTTTTT
cdr3_length: 15; clone_size: .; j_call: TRBJ2-5; d_call: TRBD2; v_call: TRBV27; cdr3_aa: CASSLLRGSQETQYF; cdr3_nt: TGTGCCAGCAGTTTACTCCGCGGGAGTCAAGAGACCCAGTACTTC
cdr3_length: 13; clone_size: .; j_call: TRBJ1-2; d_call: .; v_call: TRBV5-1; cdr3_aa: CASSLGASYGYTF; cdr3_nt: TGCGCCAGCAGCTTGGGGGCTTCGTATGGCTACACCTTC
cdr3_length: 14; clone_size: .; j_call: TRBJ1-5; d_call: TRBD1; v_call: TRBV6-1; cdr3_aa: CASSSRGSNQPQHF; cdr3_nt: TGTGCCAGCAGTTCCAGGGGGAGCAATCAGCCCCAGCATTTT
cdr3_length: 12; clone_size: .; j_call: TRBJ2-5; d_call: .; v_call: TRBV30; cdr3_aa: CAWRGGGETQYF; cdr3_nt: TGTGCCTGGAGAGGGGGTGGAGAGACCCAGTACTTC
cdr3_length: 14; clone_size: .; j_call: TRBJ1-5; d_call: .; v_call: TRBV18; cdr3_aa: CASSPDYSNQPQHF; cdr3_nt: TGTGCCAGCTCACCTGACTATAGCAATCAGCCCCAGCATTTT
cdr3_length: 16; clone_size: .; j_call: TRBJ2-1; d_call: TRBD2; v_call: TRBV6-5; cdr3_aa: CASSYSSGGGYNEQFF; cdr3_nt: TGTGCCAGCAGTTACTCGAGCGGGGGGGGCTACAATGAGCAGTTCTTC
cdr3_length: 15; clone_size: .; j_call: TRBJ2-5; d_call: TRBD2; v_call: TRBV7-2; cdr3_aa: CASSTLTGGRETQYF; cdr3_nt: TGTGCCAGCAGCACTCTGACGGGGGGGCGGGAGACCCAGTACTTC
cdr3_length: 16; clone_size: .; j_call: TRBJ1-6; d_call: .; v_call: TRBV7-8; cdr3_aa: CASSTQQGIYNSPLHF; cdr3_nt: TGTGCCAGCAGCACCCAACAGGGAATCTATAATTCACCCCTCCACTTT
cdr3_length: 18; clone_size: once; j_call: TRBJ2-1; d_call: TRBD2; v_call: TRBV11-2; cdr3_aa: CASSVLPPGLAVYNEQFF; cdr3_nt: TGTGCCAGCAGCGTCTTACCTCCGGGACTAGCGGTTTACAATGAGCAGTTCTTC
cdr3_length: 14; clone_size: .; j_call: TRBJ2-1; d_call: .; v_call: TRBV27; cdr3_aa: CASSSSGTYNEQFF; cdr3_nt: TGTGCCAGCAGTTCCTCCGGGACCTACAATGAGCAGTTCTTC
cdr3_length: 15; clone_size: .; j_call: TRBJ2-5; d_call: TRBD1; v_call: TRBV2; cdr3_aa: CASSSGQGVGETQYF; cdr3_nt: TGTGCCAGCAGTTCGGGACAGGGGGTTGGAGAGACCCAGTACTTC
cdr3_length: 13; clone_size: .; j_call: TRBJ1-1; d_call: .; v_call: TRBV7-9; cdr3_aa: CASSWTANTEAFF; cdr3_nt: TGTGCCAGCAGCTGGACAGCGAACACTGAAGCTTTCTTT
cdr3_length: 12; clone_size: .; j_call: TRBJ1-1; d_call: .; v_call: TRBV19; cdr3_aa: CASEGRSTEAFF; cdr3_nt: TGTGCCAGTGAAGGGAGAAGCACTGAAGCTTTCTTT
cdr3_length: 16; clone_size: few; j_call: TRBJ2-7; d_call: .; v_call: TRBV27; cdr3_aa: CASSLYADGAASEQYF; cdr3_nt: TGTGCCAGCAGTTTATACGCCGATGGGGCAGCCTCCGAGCAGTACTTC
cdr3_length: 15; clone_size: .; j_call: TRBJ1-6; d_call: TRBD1; v_call: TRBV4-2; cdr3_aa: CASSQEHQGGSPLHF; cdr3_nt: TGTGCCAGCAGCCAGGAACATCAGGGGGGTTCACCCCTCCACTTT
cdr3_length: 16; clone_size: .; j_call: TRBJ2-7; d_call: .; v_call: TRBV9; cdr3_aa: CASSASFEGPPYEQYF; cdr3_nt: TGTGCCAGCAGCGCCTCTTTCGAGGGCCCCCCCTACGAGCAGTACTTC
cdr3_length: 13; clone_size: few; j_call: TRBJ2-2; d_call: .; v_call: TRBV11-3; cdr3_aa: CASSLLASGELFF; cdr3_nt: TGTGCCAGCAGCTTATTAGCAAGCGGGGAGCTGTTTTTT
cdr3_length: 15; clone_size: .; j_call: TRBJ2-7; d_call: .; v_call: TRBV15; cdr3_aa: CATSSWTASSYEQYF; cdr3_nt: TGTGCCACCAGCAGCTGGACTGCAAGCTCCTACGAGCAGTACTTC
cdr3_length: 14; clone_size: once; j_call: TRBJ2-2; d_call: .; v_call: TRBV28; cdr3_aa: CASSPSVGGGELFF; cdr3_nt: TGTGCCAGCAGTCCTAGCGTAGGAGGCGGGGAGCTGTTTTTT
cdr3_length: 14; clone_size: .; j_call: TRBJ2-3; d_call: TRBD2; v_call: TRBV29-1; cdr3_aa: CSVDIAGTTDTQYF; cdr3_nt: TGCAGCGTTGATATAGCGGGAACCACAGATACGCAGTATTTT
cdr3_length: 14; clone_size: .; j_call: TRBJ2-1; d_call: TRBD2; v_call: TRBV5-1; cdr3_aa: CASSLRVAGDGQFF; cdr3_nt: TGCGCCAGCAGCTTGCGGGTAGCGGGAGACGGGCAGTTCTTC
cdr3_length: 16; clone_size: .; j_call: TRBJ2-1; d_call: TRBD1; v_call: TRBV18; cdr3_aa: CASSPYGQGSYNEQFF; cdr3_nt: TGTGCCAGCTCACCGTACGGACAGGGATCCTACAATGAGCAGTTCTTC
cdr3_length: 15; clone_size: .; j_call: TRBJ2-5; d_call: TRBD1; v_call: TRBV5-4; cdr3_aa: CASSGLGQGGETQYF; cdr3_nt: TGTGCCAGCAGCGGTCTGGGACAGGGTGGGGAGACCCAGTACTTC
cdr3_length: 15; clone_size: .; j_call: TRBJ1-1; d_call: TRBD1; v_call: TRBV27; cdr3_aa: CASKFSAGGRAEAFF; cdr3_nt: TGTGCCAGCAAGTTTAGCGCAGGGGGCAGGGCTGAAGCTTTCTTT
cdr3_length: 16; clone_size: .; j_call: TRBJ2-3; d_call: .; v_call: TRBV30; cdr3_aa: CAWSVSIGLVTDTQYF; cdr3_nt: TGTGCCTGGAGTGTATCTATAGGTCTAGTAACAGATACGCAGTATTTT
cdr3_length: 15; clone_size: .; j_call: TRBJ1-3; d_call: .; v_call: TRBV7-9; cdr3_aa: CASSTPGRTGNTIYF; cdr3_nt: TGTGCCAGCAGCACTCCAGGGAGGACAGGAAACACCATATATTTT
cdr3_length: 15; clone_size: .; j_call: TRBJ2-7; d_call: .; v_call: TRBV5-4; cdr3_aa: CASKIGGTENYEQYF; cdr3_nt: TGTGCCAGCAAGATTGGAGGGACAGAGAACTACGAGCAGTACTTC
cdr3_length: 14; clone_size: .; j_call: TRBJ1-1; d_call: .; v_call: TRBV6-6; cdr3_aa: CASSRGLLNTEAFF; cdr3_nt: TGTGCCAGCAGTAGAGGGCTCCTGAACACTGAAGCTTTCTTT
cdr3_length: 18; clone_size: .; j_call: TRBJ1-1; d_call: TRBD1; v_call: TRBV7-9; cdr3_aa: CASSFRRGQGRGDTEAFF; cdr3_nt: TGTGCCAGCAGCTTCAGAAGGGGGCAGGGCCGAGGGGACACTGAAGCTTTCTTT